The 2 T cell receptor beta chains below were found in one sample sequenced in a study of blood T cell repertoires in COVID-19. Sequencing was performed with immunoSEQ multiplex PCR; in TCRdb, only in-frame clones are kept and a portion is missing. The profile covers 200,000 to 300,000 clones, with around 87% appearing a single time and around 5.1% taken by the ten largest. Sequencing was carried out using peripheral blood. Receptors were obtained from an older woman with COVID-19, enrolled during active disease.

The CDR3 bases are TGCGCCAGCAGCTTAGGACAGGGCCCCTACGAGCAGTACTTC. This gives the protein CASSLGQGPYEQYF. The chain is built from TRBV5-1 and TRBJ2-7, with 8 bases aligning to TRBD1. The CDR3 consists of 14 residues. V shed 2 bases and J 2 bases; nucleotides not matched to a gene: 3. CDR1 SGHRS and CDR2 YFSETQ come from the germline V gene.

The chain recombines TRBV5-1 with TRBJ1-5, with D unclear. Trimming pared 0 bases from V and 3 bases from J, leaving 10 bases between. This CDR3 region has 15 residues. The germline V gene has CDR1 SGHRS and CDR2 YFSETQ. CDR3 DNA: TGCGCCAGCAGCTTGGGGCAGGAGGCCAATCAGCCCCAGCATTTT. Encoded protein: CASSLGQEANQPQHF.